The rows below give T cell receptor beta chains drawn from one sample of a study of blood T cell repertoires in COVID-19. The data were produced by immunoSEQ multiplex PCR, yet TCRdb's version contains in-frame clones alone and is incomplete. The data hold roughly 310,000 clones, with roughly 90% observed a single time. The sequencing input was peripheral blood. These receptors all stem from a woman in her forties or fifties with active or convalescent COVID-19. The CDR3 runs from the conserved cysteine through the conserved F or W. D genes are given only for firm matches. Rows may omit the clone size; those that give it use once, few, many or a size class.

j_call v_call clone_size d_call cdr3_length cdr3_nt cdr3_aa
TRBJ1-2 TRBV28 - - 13 TGTGCCAGTCTCGGCGGGGCGGGAGGTGGCTACACCTTC CASLGGAGGGYTF
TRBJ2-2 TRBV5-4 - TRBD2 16 TGTGCCAGCAGCTTTGGGGCTAGCGGGGGAACCGGGGAGCTGTTTTTT CASSFGASGGTGELFF
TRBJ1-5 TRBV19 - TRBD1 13 TGTGCCAGTAGTATCCAGGGGGACCAGCCCCAGCATTTT CASSIQGDQPQHF
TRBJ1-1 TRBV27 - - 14 TGTGCCAGCAGAAGCTTTACGATGAACACTGAAGCTTTCTTT CASRSFTMNTEAFF
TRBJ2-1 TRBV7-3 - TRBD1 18 TGTGCCAGCAGCTTAACGTTAGGTGGGACAGGGGACAACAATGAGCAGTTCTTC CASSLTLGGTGDNNEQFF
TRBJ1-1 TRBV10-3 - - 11 TGTGCCATCAGTCAGGTGACTGAAGCTTTCTTT CAISQVTEAFF
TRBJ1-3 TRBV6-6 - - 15 TGTGCCAGCGGGCGACCTACAGGGTCTGGAAACACCATATATTTT CASGRPTGSGNTIYF
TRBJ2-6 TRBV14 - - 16 TGTGCCAGCAGCCAACCTGGACTCTCTGGGGCCAACGTCCTGACTTTC CASSQPGLSGANVLTF
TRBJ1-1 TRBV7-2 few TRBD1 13 TGTGCCAGCAGCTCCGACAGGGGCCTTGAAGCTTTCTTT CASSSDRGLEAFF
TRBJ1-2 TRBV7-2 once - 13 TGTGCCAGCAGCCCGAGACAAAGAGATGGCTACACCTTC CASSPRQRDGYTF
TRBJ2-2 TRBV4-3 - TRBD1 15 TGCGCCAGCAGCCAAGGGACAGGGGCCACCGGGGAGCTGTTTTTT CASSQGTGATGELFF
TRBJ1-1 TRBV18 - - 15 TGTGCCAGCTCACCAACCCCTACGGTGATACCTGAAGCTTTCTTT CASSPTPTVIPEAFF
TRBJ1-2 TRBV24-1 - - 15 TGTGCCACCAGTGATTCATTAGACAGGTTGAGCGGCTACACCTTC CATSDSLDRLSGYTF
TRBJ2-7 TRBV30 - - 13 TGTGCCTGGAGCCCACAGACGTCCTACGAGCAGTACTTC CAWSPQTSYEQYF
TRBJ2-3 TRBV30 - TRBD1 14 TGTGCCTGGAGCCGGGACAGGGAGACAGATACGCAGTATTTT CAWSRDRETDTQYF
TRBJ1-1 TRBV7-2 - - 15 TGTGCCAGCAGCTTAGGGACTAGGTCATACACTGAAGCTTTCTTT CASSLGTRSYTEAFF
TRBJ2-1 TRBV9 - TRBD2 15 TGTGCCAGCAGCGTACAGACTAGCGGGGGGCTTGAGCAGTTCTTC CASSVQTSGGLEQFF
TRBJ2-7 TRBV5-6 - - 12 TGTGCCAGCAGCTTGGCAGGGTTCGAGCAGTACTTC CASSLAGFEQYF
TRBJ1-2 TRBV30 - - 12 TGTGCCTGGAGTGCTCCGGGACACCCGGGGTACTTC CAWSAPGHPGYF
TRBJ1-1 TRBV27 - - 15 TGTGCCAGCAGCCGGGAAAAAATATTGAACACTGAAGCTTTCTTT CASSREKILNTEAFF
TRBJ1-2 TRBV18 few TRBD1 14 TGTGCCAGCTCACCCGGGACAGGGGACAGGCGCTACACCTTC CASSPGTGDRRYTF
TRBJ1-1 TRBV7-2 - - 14 TGTGCCAGCAGCTCCAGCTATCTCGAGCCAGGAGCTTTCTTT CASSSSYLEPGAFF
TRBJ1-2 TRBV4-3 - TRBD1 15 TGCGCCAGCAGCCCGGGGACAGGTGAAACCTATGGCTACACCTTC CASSPGTGETYGYTF
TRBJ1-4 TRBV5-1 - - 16 TGCGCCAGCAGCTTAGGAACGGGGAATTGGAATGAAAAACTGTTTTTT CASSLGTGNWNEKLFF
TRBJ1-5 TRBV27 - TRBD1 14 TGTGCCAGCAGTTTCGGACAGGGAGGGCAGCCCCAGCATTTT CASSFGQGGQPQHF
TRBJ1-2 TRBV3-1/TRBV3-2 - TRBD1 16 TGTGCCAGCAGCCAAGGAAGGGGGCGGACTAACTATGGCTACACCTTC CASSQGRGRTNYGYTF
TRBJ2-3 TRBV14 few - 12 TGTGCCAGCAGCCAAGACTCAGGGACGCAGTATTTT CASSQDSGTQYF
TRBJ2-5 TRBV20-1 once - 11 TGCAGTGCCCGACTTACGGAGACCCAGTACTTC CSARLTETQYF
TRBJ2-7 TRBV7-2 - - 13 TGTGCCAGCAGCTTAGGGGGCGTCTACGAGCAGTACTTC CASSLGGVYEQYF
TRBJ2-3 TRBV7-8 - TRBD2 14 TGTGCCAGCAGCTTCGGGGGGGTCACAGATACGCAGTATTTT CASSFGGVTDTQYF
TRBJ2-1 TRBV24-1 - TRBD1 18 TGTGCCACCAGTGACCCCGGGACAGGGGGGTCTAACGGCAATGAGCAGTTCTTC CATSDPGTGGSNGNEQFF
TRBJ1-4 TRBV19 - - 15 TGTGCCAGTAGTAGATACAGGGATGTGAATGAAAAACTGTTTTTT CASSRYRDVNEKLFF
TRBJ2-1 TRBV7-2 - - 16 TGTGCCAGCAGCTTAGCGAGCGGGCCCTCCTACAATGAGCAGTTCTTC CASSLASGPSYNEQFF
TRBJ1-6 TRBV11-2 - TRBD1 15 TGTGCCAGCAGCTGGGGGACAGCCTATAATTCACCCCTCCACTTT CASSWGTAYNSPLHF
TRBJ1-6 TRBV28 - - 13 TGTGCCAGCAGTTCGGGGGGGCAGGGGAGGACCCACTTT CASSSGGQGRTHF
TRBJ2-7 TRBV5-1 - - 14 TGCGCCAGCAGCTTGGCCCCAGGACTGTACGAGCAGTACTTC CASSLAPGLYEQYF
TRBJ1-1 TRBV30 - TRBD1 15 TGTGCCTGGAGTCTTGGTTGGGGACAGGACACTGAAGCTTTCTTT CAWSLGWGQDTEAFF
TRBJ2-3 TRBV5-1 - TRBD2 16 TGCGCCAGCAGCCCATTATTGACTAGCAACACAGATACGCAGTATTTT CASSPLLTSNTDTQYF
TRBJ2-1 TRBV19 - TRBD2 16 TGTGCCAGTAGTTCCCGGACTAGCGGGAGGTTTAATGAGCAGTTCTTC CASSSRTSGRFNEQFF
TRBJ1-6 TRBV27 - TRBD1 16 TGTGCCAGCAGTCCCCAAACAGGGGGCGGGGATTCACCCCTCCACTTT CASSPQTGGGDSPLHF
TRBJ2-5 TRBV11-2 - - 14 TGTGCCAGCAGCCTTCGAGGCTTGGAGAAGACCCAGTACTTC CASSLRGLEKTQYF
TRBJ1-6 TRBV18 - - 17 TGTGCCAGCTCACCACCAGTCCCCCCGGGTCTTAATTCACCCCTCCACTTT CASSPPVPPGLNSPLHF
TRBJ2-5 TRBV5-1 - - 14 TGCGCCAGCAGCCCCGGTGCGAACCAAGAGACCCAGTACTTC CASSPGANQETQYF
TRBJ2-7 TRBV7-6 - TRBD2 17 TGTGCCAGCAGCTTAATGCCGACTAGCGGGCCCTCCTACGAGCAGTACTTC CASSLMPTSGPSYEQYF